Following are 7 T cell receptor beta chains from one sample sequenced in a study of T cell repertoires in cytomegalovirus infection. From the reads, TCRdb called clonotypes with MiXCR, one entry per CDR3 protein. Of over 100,000 distinct CDR3 sequences in the sample, 25% to 30% were seen once. The antigens these receptors bind are not known. This specimen was CD8+ T cells from cultured PBMCs, taken from culture after CMV antigen stimulation. The receptors here all came from a human donor in good health (CMV status not recorded). Some clones in this sample may be carry-over from other donors' samples.

V is TRBV12-3 or TRBV12-4 and J is TRBJ1-5; TRBD1 matches at 9 bases. This CDR3 has 16 amino acids. J gave up 4 bases and V 4 bases, and 8 bases lay outside the gene matches. The CDR3 spells CASSSEGTGMNQPQHF. The CDR3 DNA follows: TGTGCCAGCAGTTCCGAAGGGACAGGGATGAATCAGCCCCAGCATTTT.

The J gene is TRBJ1-2, the V gene TRBV12-3 or TRBV12-4; the match to TRBD1 covers 7 bases. The junction had 18 bases not matched to a gene; V was cut back by 8 bases and J by 6 bases. The CDR3 covers 16 residues. The CDR3 protein is CASGRVRRDSLDGYTF. As DNA, the CDR3 is TGTGCCAGCGGCCGGGTCCGGCGGGACAGCTTGGATGGCTACACCTTC.

This sequence joins TRBV28 and TRBJ2-5, with TRBD1 matching over 7 bases. Germline V CDR1 and CDR2: MDHEN, SYDVKM. CDR3 length: 13 residues. The J segment lost 5 bases and the V segment lost 3 bases, leaving 3 bases of the junction unmatched. Here the CDR3 reads CASSLTGYETQYF. In nucleotides, the CDR3 is TGTGCCAGCAGTTTGACAGGGTACGAGACCCAGTACTTC.

V usage is TRBV7-9 and J usage is TRBJ2-7; no firm D call. The germline V gene has CDR1 SEHNR and CDR2 FQNEAQ (reference sequence). The CDR3 runs to 12 residues. With 5 bases removed from V and 2 bases from J, the gap between germline ends came to 7 bases. In DNA, the CDR3 is TGTGCCAGCAGCCATGGGGCCTACGAGCAGTACTTC. Translating it yields CASSHGAYEQYF.

The V and J genes are TRBV12-3 or TRBV12-4 and TRBJ2-3; a weak D match, TRBD1 (5 bases). The V and J ends lost 3 bases and 5 bases respectively, with 15 bases between them. This CDR3 comprises 15 residues. The CDR3 coding sequence is TGTGCCAGCAGTTTTAGGGGCCGGCCGGAAGATACGCAGTATTTT. This codes for CASSFRGRPEDTQYF.

Details on this clonotype: Its ends do not fully match the called genes, so a read error is possible. This chain links TRBV11-2 with TRBJ2-1, with TRBD1 as a possible D gene (6 bases). The germline CDR1 and CDR2 sequences are SGHAT and FQNNGV. The CDR3 is 16 amino acids. Written as DNA, the CDR3 is TGTGTCAGCAGCCCTCAGGGGCCGAGCTCCTACAATGAGCAGTTCTTC. Its protein is CVSSPQGPSSYNEQFF.

This rearrangement joins TRBV4-1 to TRBJ2-3; D may be TRBD1 or TRBD2 (6 bases each). The CDR3 is made up of 15 amino acids. V was shortened by 1 base and J by 4 bases, with 12 bases between the two germline ends. Per the germline V gene, CDR1 is MGHRA and CDR2 is YSYEKL. This CDR3 reads CASSQGIGGADTQYF. The DNA for the CDR3 is TGCGCCAGCAGCCAAGGGATCGGGGGCGCAGATACGCAGTATTTT.